This entry lists 18 T cell receptor beta chains sequenced from one sample in a study of blood T cell repertoires in COVID-19. Measured with immunoSEQ multiplex PCR; TCRdb has only the in-frame clones, and not every one. The sample has more than 300,000 clones, nearly 90% seen once. Material for sequencing was PBMCs or T cells enriched from blood (not recorded which). The receptor set was obtained from a woman under 40 who had recovered from COVID-19.

The CDR3 DNA sequence: TGTGCCAGCAGCTTGGTACAGGTTCGCCACGAGCAGTACTTC. Translation: CASSLVQVRHEQYF. V usage is TRBV5-6 and J usage is TRBJ2-7, with D maybe TRBD1 (5 bases). The V gene lost 0 bases and the J gene lost 5 bases, with 12 bases spanning the gap. The CDR3 is 14 residues long. Germline CDR1 is SGHDT and CDR2 is YYEEEE.

This clone appeared a single time. The chain carries TRBV3-1 (or the pseudogene TRBV3-2) and TRBJ1-2; 7 nucleotides align to TRBD1. V lost 4 bases, J lost 8 bases, and 13 bases stayed unmatched. This CDR3 has 15 residues. The germline V gene encodes CDR1 LGHDT and CDR2 YNNKEL (reference sequence). CDR3 sequence (DNA): TGTGCCAGCAGCCCCGACTACCAGGGGGTTGGGGGCTACACCTTC. Translated, it gives CASSPDYQGVGGYTF.

The chain joins TRBV5-1 to TRBJ1-3; 8 bases line up with TRBD1. Losses at the gene ends were 5 bases for V and 6 bases for J; bases not matched to a gene: 13. This CDR3 region has 16 residues. Germline-derived CDR1 and CDR2 are SGHRS and YFSETQ. The CDR3 DNA is TGCGCCAGCAGTTTGACCCCGACAGGGGACGTAAACACCATATATTTT. Translation gives CASSLTPTGDVNTIYF.

The genes are TRBV10-3 and TRBJ1-5; possibly TRBD1 for D (5 bases). Trimming cost V 10 bases and J 9 bases, with 16 bases left between them. In germline, CDR1 is ENHRY, CDR2 SYGVKD. The CDR3 runs to 12 residues. Here the CDR3 DNA reads TGTGCCACCCTATCGGGGGAGGGGCCCCAGCATTTT. Translating it yields CATLSGEGPQHF.

This chain connects TRBV28 to TRBJ2-7, with D possibly matching TRBD1 (6 bases). The V gene's germline CDR1 is MDHEN and CDR2 SYDVKM. The CDR3 totals 14 residues. Trimming took off 3 bases at V and 2 bases at J, with 11 bases between the two ends. The DNA of the CDR3 is TGTGCCAGCAGTTTTGACAGGTTAACCTACGAGCAGTACTTC. This encodes CASSFDRLTYEQYF.

The chain combines TRBV7-2 with TRBJ1-5; no firm D call. V was trimmed by 0 bases and J by 4 bases, leaving 4 bases between them. This CDR3 is 13 amino acids long. Looked up from germline, CDR1 is SGHTA and CDR2 is FQGNSA. CDR3 in amino acids: CASSLAANQPQHF. In DNA form, the CDR3 reads TGTGCCAGCAGCTTAGCTGCGAATCAGCCCCAGCATTTT.

CDR3 sequence (DNA): TGTGCCAGCAGCAAGAACTCTGGCGGCTCTGGAAACACCATATATTTT. Its protein product is CASSKNSGGSGNTIYF. This chain connects TRBV3-1 (or the pseudogene TRBV3-2) to TRBJ1-3, with D unresolved. This CDR3 region has 16 residues. V was cut by 5 bases and J by 0 bases, with 14 bases left in between. The V gene's germline CDR1 is LGHDT and CDR2 YNNKEL (reference sequence).

This chain links TRBV5-1 with TRBJ2-2; 7 positions match TRBD1. V was clipped by 2 bases and J by 7 bases; unmatched bases: 5. This CDR3 spans 14 amino acids. Looked up from germline, CDR1 is SGHRS and CDR2 is YFSETQ. The CDR3 sequence: CASSFETGFGELFF. CDR3 coding DNA: TGCGCCAGCAGCTTCGAGACAGGGTTCGGGGAGCTGTTTTTT.

This rearrangement joins TRBV24-1 to TRBJ2-1; 14 bases fit TRBD2. After removal of 3 bases from V and 6 bases from J, the junction contained 6 bases not matched to a gene. This CDR3 has 17 residues. The V gene's germline CDR1 is KGHDR and CDR2 SFDVKD. The CDR3 sequence: CATSDRLAGGPINEQFF. CDR3 coding DNA: TGTGCCACCAGTGATCGACTAGCGGGAGGGCCTATCAATGAGCAGTTCTTC.

The chain recombines TRBV6-2 or TRBV6-3 with TRBJ2-2; 7 bases match TRBD2. J was trimmed by 7 bases and V by 5 bases; bases with no gene match: 22. Germline V gives CDR1 MNHEY, CDR2 SVGEGT. CDR3 length equals 19 residues. In DNA form, the CDR3 reads TGTGCCAGCAGTACCGAGCGGGAATCGACAGCTTTGATTTTCGGGGAGCTGTTTTTT. This translates into CASSTERESTALIFGELFF.

This chain uses TRBV7-2 with TRBJ2-1; possible D gene TRBD2, 5 bases. The V gene lost 0 bases and the J gene lost 4 bases, with 7 bases spanning the gap. The V gene's germline CDR1 is SGHTA and CDR2 FQGNSA. There are 14 residues in the CDR3. CDR3 coding DNA: TGTGCCAGCAGCTTAGCTGGGAGTTACAATGAGCAGTTCTTC. This encodes CASSLAGSYNEQFF. The entire variable domain, with the rest obtained from reference TRBV7-2 and TRBJ2-1, is as follows: GAGVSQSPSNKVTEKGKDVELRCDPISGHTALYWYRQSLGQGLEFLIYFQGNSAPDKSGLPSDRFSAERTGGSVSTLTIQRTQQEDSAVYLCASSLAGSYNEQFFGPGTRLTVL.

This chain joins TRBV4-2 and TRBJ2-7; no definite D call. The CDR3 runs to 14 residues. V was cut by 1 base and J by 2 bases, with 9 bases left in between. Germline loops: CDR1 LGHNA, CDR2 YNFKEQ. CDR3 nucleotides: TGTGCCAGCAGCCAAGGAGCGCTGGCCTACGAGCAGTACTTC. Translating gives CASSQGALAYEQYF.

The V and J genes are TRBV5-1 and TRBJ2-7; maybe TRBD2 (6 bases). CDR3 length equals 16 residues. Per the germline V gene, CDR1 is SGHRS and CDR2 is YFSETQ. V lost 3 bases, J lost 4 bases, and 20 bases lay in between. Written as DNA, the CDR3 is TGCGCCAGCAGCTCTCCCGAGGGGACTTATATATACGAGCAGTACTTC. This encodes CASSSPEGTYIYEQYF.

The gene calls are TRBV25-1 and TRBJ1-2; TRBD1 is a possible D gene (5 bases). Trimming pared 2 bases from V and 1 base from J, leaving 11 bases between. The CDR3 is made up of 15 amino acids. CDR1 and CDR2 from the germline V gene are MGHDK and SYGVNS. The DNA for the CDR3 is TGTGCCAGCAGTGAAGGAGGGGCGAATAACTATGGCTACACCTTC. Encoded protein: CASSEGGANNYGYTF.

V gene TRBV7-9 combines with J gene TRBJ1-1; D is undetermined. The CDR3 has 12 residues. Looked up from germline, CDR1 is SEHNR and CDR2 is FQNEAQ (reference sequence). Trimming cost V 5 bases and J 8 bases, with 12 bases left between them. This CDR3 reads CASSRAGQEAFF. For the CDR3, the DNA is TGTGCCAGCAGCAGAGCGGGCCAAGAAGCTTTCTTT. The full variable domain, with the rest looked up from reference TRBV7-9 and TRBJ1-1, is DTGVSQNPRHKITKRGQNVTFRCDPISEHNRLYWYRQTLGQGPEFLTYFQNEAQLEKSRLLSDRFSAERPKGSFSTLEIQRTEQGDSAMYLCASSRAGQEAFFGQGTRLTVV.

V and J are TRBV27 and TRBJ2-1, with D possibly being TRBD2 (6 bases). CDR3 length: 17 amino acids. The germline V gene encodes CDR1 MNHEY and CDR2 SMNVEV (reference sequence). V shed 3 bases and J shed 7 bases, with 22 bases lying between them. CDR3 coding DNA: TGTGCCAGCAGTTTTTACGGGGTCGCGGGGTCCGGGAATGAGCAGTTCTTC. Its protein is CASSFYGVAGSGNEQFF.

The CDR3 is CASSQVLHSSNNEQFF. CDR3 in DNA: TGCGCCAGCAGCCAAGTATTACACAGTTCTAACAATGAGCAGTTCTTC. V usage is TRBV4-3 and J usage is TRBJ2-1, with no clear D. V lost 1 base and J lost 5, with 15 bases in between. From germline, CDR1 is LGHNA and CDR2 YSLEER. The length of the CDR3 is 16 residues.

The chain recombines TRBV29-1 with TRBJ1-2, with 8 bases fitting TRBD1. The CDR3 consists of 11 residues. Trimming cost V 6 bases and J 8 bases; bases outside gene matches: 5. Germline CDR1 SQVTM, CDR2 ANQGSEA. DNA for the CDR3: TGCAGCGTACTGGACAGGGTAGGCTACACCTTC. Translated: CSVLDRVGYTF. The full variable domain, with the rest looked up from reference TRBV29-1 and TRBJ1-2, is SAVISQKPSRDICQRGTSLTIQCQVDSQVTMMFWYRQQPGQSLTLIATANQGSEATYESGFVIDKFPISRPNLTFSTLTVSNMSPEDSSIYLCSVLDRVGYTFGSGTRLTVV.